This TCR beta chain came from a study of blood T cell repertoires in COVID-19. Study-wide background: Italy, Spain and the United States were the sources of the convalescent and acute COVID-19 samples. T cells, B-cell-depleted T cells, or PBMCs provided the cDNA or gDNA that served as material.

Per the original data handling: Estimation of nucleated cell counts relied on the amplification of reference gene primers. Clones were read by immunoSEQ multiplex PCR, and TCRdb kept only the in-frame ones, dropping some. V and J calls and clone size are copied from that table; D and trimming were computed from the DNA. Among approximately 210,000 clones, 92% were seen once, and the ten largest hold 1% to 1.5%. The CDR3 is 12 residues long. Germline CDR1 and CDR2: SGHVT and SQSDAQ. V was clipped by 5 bases and J by 7 bases, with 11 bases between them. The rearrangement joins TRBV7-4 to TRBJ1-2, with unresolved D. This clonotype was sampled from a man aged 30 to 39 with acute or convalescent COVID-19. The sequenced material came from peripheral blood. CDR3 DNA sequence: TGTGCCAGCAGCCCCCGCGGGCCTGGCTACACCTTC. Residues: CASSPRGPGYTF.